Below are 8 T cell receptor beta chains sequenced from a single sample in a study of lymphopenia after photon versus proton radiotherapy. TCRdb's copy holds only in-frame clones and misses some; the assay was immunoSEQ multiplex PCR. The profile covers 35,000 to 40,000 clones, with 85% appearing a single time and 2.5% to 3.5% taken by the ten largest. The specimen comprised peripheral blood, sampled from a patient treated with photon-based radiotherapy. The receptors come from a man between 50 and 59 years old with gastric cancer.

CDR3 nucleotide sequence: TGTGCCAGCAGTCTGGCAGCTTCTCCCTACGAGCAGTACTTC. The encoded protein is CASSLAASPYEQYF. The chain joins TRBV6-5 to TRBJ2-7; D is uncertain. V lost 5 bases, J lost 2 bases, and 13 bases lay in between. The length of the CDR3 is 14 residues. CDR1 is MNHEY and CDR2 is SVGAGI in the germline V gene.

This chain joins TRBV9 and TRBJ1-2; 11 bases match TRBD1. CDR3 size: 17 residues. J gave up 4 bases and V 5 bases, and 13 bases lay outside the gene matches. CDR1 is SGDLS, CDR2 YYNGEE, per germline. The CDR3 DNA is TGTGCCAGCAGTAGCCGGCGGACAGGGGGCGGAAGCTATGGCTACACCTTC. Its translation is CASSSRRTGGGSYGYTF.

The table lists this clone with a count of one. The rearrangement joins TRBV7-6 to TRBJ2-3; TRBD2 matches at 13 bases. The CDR3 sequence is 18 residues long. The germline V gene has CDR1 SGHVS and CDR2 FNYEAQ. After removal of 0 bases from V and 3 bases from J, the junction contained 6 bases not matched to a gene. The CDR3 DNA follows: TGTGCCAGCAGCTTAGCCCCCGGACTAGCGGGAGTTACAGATACGCAGTATTTT. Encoded protein: CASSLAPGLAGVTDTQYF.

The chain combines TRBV15 with TRBJ2-5; D gene unclear. The DNA end is more similar to TRBJ2-7, so the J call may be wrong. Germline V gene lookup returns CDR1 LNHNV and CDR2 YYDKDF (reference sequence). There are 13 residues in the CDR3. The CDR3 nucleotides read TGTGCCACCAGCAGAGATGCCCTCTACGAGCAGTACTTC. Translated, it gives CATSRDALYEQYF.

This sequence joins TRBV2 and TRBJ2-3, with 7 bases fitting TRBD1. This CDR3 spans 14 amino acids. Germline assignment: CDR1 SNHLY and CDR2 FYNNEI. J was trimmed by 5 bases and V by 2 bases; bases with no gene match: 4. The CDR3 DNA sequence: TGTGCCAGCAGTGAATGGACAGGACGAGATACGCAGTATTTT. It yields the protein CASSEWTGRDTQYF.

The rearrangement joins TRBV7-6 to TRBJ2-5; the D is unclear. Trimming removed 1 base at V and 4 bases at J, with 4 bases between. The germline gives CDR1 SGHVS, CDR2 FNYEAQ. The CDR3 loop spans 12 amino acids. The CDR3, as DNA: TGTGCCAGCAGCTTAGTATTAGAGACCCAGTACTTC. Translated: CASSLVLETQYF.

The CDR3 sequence is CASSLGRDRGLSYTF. CDR3 coding DNA: TGTGCCAGCAGCTTAGGCCGGGACAGGGGCTTGAGCTACACCTTC. The chain has TRBV7-2 and TRBJ1-2, with 10 bases that match TRBD1. The J segment lost 9 bases and the V segment lost 1 base, leaving 8 bases of the junction unmatched. Germline-derived CDR1 and CDR2 are SGHTA and FQGNSA. The CDR3 length is 15 residues.

The chain joins TRBV2 to TRBJ2-3; TRBD2 matches 14 bases. The length of the CDR3 is 14 residues. CDR1 is SNHLY and CDR2 is FYNNEI in the germline V gene. Trimming cost V 9 bases and J 5 bases; bases outside gene matches: 4. CDR3 sequence: CASVGLAGGDTQYF. CDR3 bases: TGTGCCAGTGTAGGACTAGCGGGAGGAGATACGCAGTATTTT.